In this sample, the clone carrying this T cell receptor (beta chain) turned up many times. Its antigen is unidentified. The CDR3 covers 13 residues. Trimming cost V 4 bases and J 8 bases; bases outside gene matches: 5. CDR1 is DFQATT, CDR2 SNEGSKA, per germline (reference sequence). MiXCR, run by TCRdb on the 5' RACE reads, gives a single entry per CDR3 protein. There are a few hundred thousand distinct CDR3 sequences in the sample; roughly 3.5% occur only once, and less than 25% lies in the top ten. The sample originates from a study of T cells after yellow fever vaccination. As for the study in general: Libraries from low-cell-number fractions were prepared with the SMART-Seq v4 Ultra Low Input RNA kit.

Broader study findings: Contaminants from the bulk population, in the form of abundant clonotypes, could be found in FACS-sorted repertoires. A large majority of primary-vaccination clones showed up again after the booster (approximately 95% CD4, around 85% CD8).

This TCR came from a man between 18 and 29 years old who received the YFV17D yellow fever vaccine. The chain employs TRBV20-1 and TRBJ2-1; TRBD2 agrees at 10 bases. This material consisted of PBMCs, taken on the day of the yellow fever booster vaccination. CDR3 sequence: CSATSGGVYEQFF. CDR3 DNA: TGCAGTGCTACGAGCGGGGGGGTTTATGAGCAGTTCTTC.